What follows are 3 T cell receptor beta chains derived from one specimen sequenced in a study of cytomegalovirus exposure and HLA in healthy donors. Produced via immunoSEQ multiplex PCR; TCRdb's table is partial and in-frame only. The sample includes about 160,000 clones, 70% to 90% of them seen just once. Material: PBMCs. Source of these receptors: a man aged 18-30 years in good health and CMV-seronegative.

This chain joins TRBV5-6 and TRBJ2-3, with D possibly matching TRBD1 (6 bases). This CDR3 comprises 16 residues. In germline, CDR1 is SGHDT, CDR2 YYEEEE. Trimming took off 1 base at V and 1 base at J, with 13 bases between the two ends. Here the CDR3 DNA reads TGTGCCAGCAGCTTGCTGGCGCAGGGGCGCACAGATACGCAGTATTTT. Amino acids: CASSLLAQGRTDTQYF.

The CDR3 loop is CASSPQGVEQFF. The CDR3 bases are TGTGCCAGCAGTCCTCAGGGGGTTGAGCAGTTCTTC. The chain has TRBV6-5 and TRBJ2-1; 7 bases are a match to TRBD1. Germline loops: CDR1 MNHEY, CDR2 SVGAGI. Trimming removed 5 bases from V and 9 bases from J; junction bases left unmatched: 4. The CDR3 is 12 residues long.

V usage is TRBV5-1 and J usage is TRBJ2-1, with 12 nucleotides matching TRBD2. This CDR3 has 16 residues. J lost 8 bases, V lost 1 base, and 7 bases had no gene match. CDR1 SGHRS and CDR2 YFSETQ come from the germline V gene. CDR3 DNA sequence: TGCGCCAGCAGCTTGTTCCCGTCTAGCGGGAGGGATGAGCAGTTCTTC. Translating gives CASSLFPSSGRDEQFF. Based on the CDR3 plus reference TRBV5-1 and TRBJ2-1, the full variable domain is KAGVTQTPRYLIKTRGQQVTLSCSPISGHRSVSWYQQTPGQGLQFLFEYFSETQRNKGNFPGRFSGRQFSNSRSEMNVSTLELGDSALYLCASSLFPSSGRDEQFFGPGTRLTVL.